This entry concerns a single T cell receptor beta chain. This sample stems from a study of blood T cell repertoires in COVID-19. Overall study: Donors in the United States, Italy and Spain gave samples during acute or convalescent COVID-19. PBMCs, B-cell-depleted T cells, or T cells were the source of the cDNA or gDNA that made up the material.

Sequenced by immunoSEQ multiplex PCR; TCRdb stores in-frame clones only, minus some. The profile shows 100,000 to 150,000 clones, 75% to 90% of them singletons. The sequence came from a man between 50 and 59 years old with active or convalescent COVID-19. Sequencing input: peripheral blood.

CDR3 DNA: TGTGCCAGCAGCCTCTCCCGGGGCTACACCTTC. It codes for CASSLSRGYTF. The chain carries TRBV5-6 and TRBJ1-2; no clear D gene. Deletions cut 4 bases from V and 8 bases from J, with 9 bases between. The CDR3 has 11 amino acids. Germline-derived CDR1 and CDR2 are SGHDT and YYEEEE.